Presented here are 6 T cell receptor beta chains from one specimen sequenced in a study of blood T cell repertoires in COVID-19. Produced via immunoSEQ multiplex PCR; TCRdb's table is partial and in-frame only. In the table there are around 160,000 clones, roughly nine tenths of which are singletons. Material for sequencing was peripheral blood. These receptors were obtained from a man aged 18 to 29 with acute or convalescent COVID-19.

The chain combines TRBV19 with TRBJ1-4; no definite D call. This CDR3 has 15 amino acids. V was cut by 3 bases and J by 4 bases, with 12 bases left in between. From germline, CDR1 is LNHDA and CDR2 SQIVND (reference sequence). CDR3 sequence (DNA): TGTGCCAGTAGTATGGGGAGACGCGATAATGAAAAACTGTTTTTT. Translated, it gives CASSMGRRDNEKLFF.

This chain links TRBV28 with TRBJ2-5; 9 nucleotides agree with TRBD1. With V trimmed by 5 bases and J by 5 bases, 12 bases remained unmatched. The CDR3 contains 16 residues. Germline V gene sequence: CDR1 MDHEN, CDR2 SYDVKM. CDR3 loop: CASSPRTGTGRETQYF. DNA of the CDR3: TGTGCCAGCAGTCCCAGAACCGGGACAGGGAGGGAGACCCAGTACTTC.

The chain is built from TRBV5-1 and TRBJ2-3; maybe TRBD1 (5 bases). The CDR3 is made up of 14 amino acids. The germline V gene has CDR1 SGHRS and CDR2 YFSETQ. Trimming cost V 6 bases and J 1 base, with 12 bases left between them. The CDR3 bases are TGCGCCAGCACCCTATGGGGCCGCACAGATACGCAGTATTTT. This codes for CASTLWGRTDTQYF.

The CDR3 DNA reads as TGTGCCAGCAGCGTAGACGCCGGTGTGAACACTGAAGCTTTCTTT. It codes for CASSVDAGVNTEAFF. The J gene is TRBJ1-1, the V gene TRBV9, with D unresolved. V was trimmed by 0 bases and J by 0 bases, leaving 9 bases between them. Germline lookup yields CDR1 SGDLS and CDR2 YYNGEE. The CDR3 consists of 15 residues.

This clone has only a few counts. The genes are TRBV10-3 and TRBJ1-6; maybe TRBD1 (6 bases). The V and J ends lost 4 bases and 2 bases respectively, with 9 bases between them. CDR1 and CDR2 from the germline V gene are ENHRY and SYGVKD. This CDR3 has 15 amino acids. The CDR3 region is CAISVGDTYNSPLHF. Here the CDR3 DNA reads TGTGCCATCAGTGTTGGGGACACCTATAATTCACCCCTCCACTTT.

DNA for the CDR3: TGTGCCAGCAGTGAAGCTCTGCAGGGGGGAAACATTCAGTACTTC. It translates to CASSEALQGGNIQYF. The chain uses TRBV2 and TRBJ2-4, with D possibly being TRBD1 (7 bases). This CDR3 is 15 amino acids long. V dropped 0 bases and J dropped 6 bases, with 12 bases sitting between them. CDR1 and CDR2 (germline): SNHLY, FYNNEI.